Listed here are 22 T cell receptor beta chains from one sample, sequenced in a study of OX40 agonist ivuxolimab in advanced cancers. Using immunoSEQ multiplex PCR, the repertoire was profiled, and TCRdb retains in-frame clones only, with some absent. The repertoire holds 55,000 to 75,000 clones, with roughly four fifths as singletons. Sequenced here: CD4+ or CD8+ T cells sorted from blood, sampled in a trial of the OX40 agonist ivuxolimab. The receptors were gathered from an adult with an advanced solid tumor such as melanoma, head and neck, liver or kidney cancer.

The V gene is TRBV10-2, the J gene TRBJ1-4; D may be TRBD1 (5 bases). V was cut by 3 bases and J by 8 bases, with 16 bases left in between. This CDR3 is built from 15 residues. Germline V gene lookup returns CDR1 WSHSY and CDR2 SAAADI. The CDR3 sequence: CASSDEGPQGEKLFF. CDR3 coding DNA: TGCGCCAGCAGTGATGAGGGGCCCCAAGGGGAAAAACTGTTTTTT.

The DNA of the CDR3 is TGTGCCAGCAGCTTAGGCCAGGGAGACGAGCAGTACTTC. Translation gives CASSLGQGDEQYF. The chain is built from TRBV11-1 and TRBJ2-7; TRBD1 or TRBD2 may be the D gene (5 bases each). V shed 1 base and J shed 5 bases, with 9 bases lying between them. The CDR3 runs 13 residues. Germline CDR1 and CDR2: SGHAT and FQDESV (reference sequence).

This clone was counted between two and nine times. This chain uses TRBV29-1 with TRBJ2-2; tentatively, D is TRBD1 or TRBD2 (5 bases each). The V and J ends lost 3 bases and 4 bases respectively, with 6 bases between them. The germline gives CDR1 SQVTM, CDR2 ANQGSEA. The CDR3 loop spans 12 amino acids. CDR3 coding DNA: TGCAGCGTTGATGGGGGCACCGGGGAGCTGTTTTTT. It translates to CSVDGGTGELFF.

The V call is TRBV7-9, the J call TRBJ2-3, with a weak D call TRBD2 (7 bases). The CDR3 has 14 amino acids. Per the germline V gene, CDR1 is SEHNR and CDR2 is FQNEAQ (reference sequence). V lost 1 base, J lost 6 bases, and 11 bases lay in between. The CDR3 is CASSLGGGMDTQYF. As DNA, the CDR3 is TGTGCCAGCAGCTTAGGGGGGGGCATGGATACGCAGTATTTT.

This clone was detected once. The chain has TRBV2 and TRBJ2-2, with D unresolved. The CDR3 is made up of 13 amino acids. The germline V gene has CDR1 SNHLY and CDR2 FYNNEI. Trimming left V 4 bases short and J 7 bases short, with 10 bases between. CDR3 DNA sequence: TGTGCCAGCAGTGCGTCGGCTGGCGGGGAGCTGTTTTTT. Translation: CASSASAGGELFF.

This chain joins TRBV28 and TRBJ2-4; 10 positions agree with TRBD1. V was pared by 5 bases and J by 1 base, with 5 bases of the junction left unmatched. The CDR3 has 16 amino acids. CDR1 is MDHEN and CDR2 is SYDVKM in the germline V gene. CDR3: CASSGQGGEAKNIQYF. The CDR3 DNA sequence: TGTGCCAGCAGTGGACAGGGGGGGGAGGCCAAAAACATTCAGTACTTC.

This chain uses TRBV4-1 with TRBJ1-5; no definite D call. Germline V CDR1 and CDR2: MGHRA, YSYEKL. The ends were cut back, 2 bases at V and 1 base at J, with 9 bases in the middle. This CDR3 is 15 amino acids long. CDR3 DNA: TGCGCCAGCAGCCAAATCTTATTGAGCAATCAGCCCCAGCATTTT. This codes for CASSQILLSNQPQHF.

The chain carries TRBV6-5 and TRBJ1-1; 9 nucleotides match TRBD1. The CDR3 sequence is 15 residues long. J lost 3 bases, V lost 6 bases, and 8 bases had no gene match. Germline-derived CDR1 and CDR2 are MNHEY and SVGAGI. CDR3 sequence reads: CASSPGGQGHTEAFF. The CDR3 coding sequence is TGTGCCAGCAGCCCGGGCGGACAGGGGCACACTGAAGCTTTCTTT.

This chain joins TRBV21-1 and TRBJ2-7; the table's D call of TRBD1 was not tested on the DNA. TRBV21-1 is a pseudogene segment. The CDR3 length is 14 residues. The CDR3 bases are TGTGCCAGCAGCAAAGCCAGGGGTCTGAACGAGCAGTACGTC. This codes for CASSKARGLNEQYV.

The chain links TRBV7-9 to TRBJ2-7; the D gene is possibly TRBD1 (6 bases). The CDR3 extends over 14 amino acids. V was clipped by 0 bases and J by 5 bases, with 11 bases between them. From germline, CDR1 is SEHNR and CDR2 FQNEAQ (reference sequence). This chain's CDR3 is CASSLAQGEDEQYF. The DNA of the CDR3 is TGTGCCAGCAGCTTAGCACAGGGTGAAGACGAGCAGTACTTC.

The chain is built from TRBV18 and TRBJ2-7; TRBD2 is a possible D gene (6 bases). There are 16 residues in the CDR3. Germline CDR1 KGHSH, CDR2 LQKENI. V lost 4 bases to trimming and J lost 6 bases, with 22 bases between them. The CDR3 region has the DNA TGTGCCAGCTCACTATACGCCGGGAGTTTCTCTCCCGAGCAGTACGTC. Residues: CASSLYAGSFSPEQYV.

This rearrangement joins TRBV7-3 to TRBJ2-1; D may be TRBD1 or TRBD2 (6 bases each). The germline CDR1 and CDR2 sequences are SGHTA and FQGTGA. The V end lost 7 bases, the J end lost 2 bases, and 12 bases lay between the germline ends. The CDR3 is 14 residues long. CDR3 DNA: TGTGCCAGCAAGATGGGGGGCCCCTACAATGAGCAGTTCTTC. It is translated as CASKMGGPYNEQFF.

This chain uses TRBV4-3 with TRBJ2-3; weak D call: TRBD1 (5 bases). V was clipped by 0 bases and J by 8 bases, with 21 bases between them. CDR1 is LGHNA and CDR2 is YSLEER in the germline V gene. This CDR3 contains 17 residues. In DNA form, the CDR3 reads TGCGCCAGCAGCCAAGATTACATCAGGGAAAGTACAAGTACGCAGTATTTT. Amino acids: CASSQDYIRESTSTQYF.

The chain is built from TRBV29-1 and TRBJ2-3, with TRBD1 identical over 8 bases. The CDR3 has 13 residues. J gave up 1 base and V 8 bases, and 5 bases lay outside the gene matches. CDR1 and CDR2 (germline): SQVTM, ANQGSEA. For the CDR3, the DNA is TGCAGCCTTCTGGGACAGGGCACAGATACGCAGTATTTT. Protein sequence: CSLLGQGTDTQYF.

CDR3: CASSALGTALPRGELFF. In DNA form, the CDR3 reads TGTGCCAGCAGCGCCCTGGGGACGGCGCTCCCGCGCGGGGAGCTGTTTTTT. The rearrangement joins TRBV9 to TRBJ2-2; D may correspond to TRBD1 or TRBD2 (5 bases each). Looked up from germline, CDR1 is SGDLS and CDR2 is YYNGEE. This CDR3 comprises 17 residues. V was trimmed by 3 bases and J by 7 bases, leaving 22 bases between them.

The chain has TRBV6-5 and TRBJ1-2; D call uncertain. This CDR3 has 15 amino acids. Trimming stripped 3 bases from V and 5 bases from J, with 16 bases between. CDR1 is MNHEY, CDR2 SVGAGI, per germline. CDR3 DNA sequence: TGTGCCAGCAGTTATGGCAGCACTCGCCAGTATGGCTACACCTTC. It is translated as CASSYGSTRQYGYTF.

The rearrangement uses TRBV2 and TRBJ2-7, with D perhaps assigned TRBD1 or TRBD2 (6 bases each). The length of the CDR3 is 13 residues. The germline V gene encodes CDR1 SNHLY and CDR2 FYNNEI. V dropped 4 bases and J dropped 7 bases, with 14 bases sitting between them. The CDR3 DNA reads as TGTGCCAGCAGTGTCTCGGAAGGGGGGGAGCAGTACTTC. Encoded protein: CASSVSEGGEQYF.

This clone has a single count. The chain recombines TRBV27 with TRBJ1-2, with 7 nucleotides matching TRBD1. Trimming took 5 bases from V and 7 from J; bases not matched to a gene: 22. CDR1 is MNHEY, CDR2 SMNVEV, per germline (reference sequence). This CDR3 region has 18 residues. The CDR3 sequence is CASSRRVRQGPGEAGYTF. The CDR3 bases are TGTGCCAGCAGTCGACGAGTCCGACAGGGACCGGGAGAAGCTGGCTACACCTTC.

The V call is TRBV2, the J call TRBJ2-7; no definite D call. V was pared by 1 base and J by 4 bases, with 5 bases between. Germline CDR1 is SNHLY and CDR2 is FYNNEI. The CDR3 is made up of 12 amino acids. The CDR3 sequence is CASSEGVYEQYV. Here the CDR3 DNA reads TGTGCCAGCAGTGAAGGAGTTTACGAGCAGTACGTC.

V and J are TRBV27 and TRBJ2-3, with 10 bases lining up with TRBD2. This CDR3 has 17 residues. The trim removed 3 bases at V and 0 bases at J, leaving 6 bases unmatched. The germline gives CDR1 MNHEY, CDR2 SMNVEV (reference sequence). The CDR3 bases are TGTGCCAGCAGTTTGTTTTCTAGCGGGGGAAGCACAGATACGCAGTATTTT. Translation: CASSLFSSGGSTDTQYF.

The rearrangement uses TRBV10-2 and TRBJ2-4; D is possibly TRBD1 (5 bases). Trimming cost V 6 bases and J 0 bases, with 9 bases left between them. The CDR3 runs to 14 residues. Germline V lookup: CDR1 WSHSY, CDR2 SAAADI. The CDR3 loop reads CASSTGVAKNIQYF. The CDR3 region has the DNA TGCGCCAGCAGCACAGGAGTAGCCAAAAACATTCAGTACTTC.

This chain links TRBV5-4 with TRBJ1-2; D gene ambiguous. The V and J ends lost 0 bases and 5 bases respectively, with 17 bases between them. This CDR3 has 16 amino acids. Germline assignment: CDR1 SGHNT and CDR2 YYREEE (reference sequence). The CDR3 here is CASSLAIEVSSYGYTF. The CDR3, as DNA: TGTGCCAGCAGCTTGGCTATCGAGGTTTCATCTTATGGCTACACCTTC.